In this sample, the clone carrying this T cell receptor (beta chain) turned up many times. Its antigen remains unknown. The method for making cDNA was 5'RACE, and it used 10-nucleotide random UMIs. Each CDR3 protein gets one entry after TCRdb re-called the 5' RACE reads with MiXCR. The sample lists more than 50,000 distinct CDR3 sequences; around 5% were seen once. The data belong to a study of neurological immune-mediated disorders. Study conclusions and caveats: In HTLV-1-associated myelopathy, TCR clonal expansion was greatest, whereas multiple sclerosis had the least, falling below healthy controls. Private repertoires in all groups were suggested, as expanded clones shared no CDR3 amino acid sequences across subjects. Among 34 multiple sclerosis patients, phylogenetic grouping put the repertoires of 18 into a single related-CDR3 cluster, a possible signature.

The V segment lost 6 bases and the J segment 2 bases; nucleotides outside the gene matches: 8. The CDR3 runs 15 residues. The TCR comes from a woman in her thirties with multiple sclerosis. The sequencing sample was made of PBMCs. The chain combines TRBV12-3 or TRBV12-4 with TRBJ2-7; TRBD1 agrees at 9 bases. The CDR3 nucleotides read TGTGCCAGCAGCTTCGACAGGGGGATAGCCTACGAGCAGTACTTC. Residues: CASSFDRGIAYEQYF.